This record covers a single T cell receptor (beta chain). The treatment was: oral pan-JAK inhibitor, 5-10 mg twice daily. These data come from a study of CD8+ T cells in alopecia areata. RNA extraction was followed by reverse transcription into cDNA, which acted as the sequencing template. The protocol was immunoSEQ multiplex PCR, while the TCRdb copy is restricted to in-frame clones and leaves out a portion. This sample yields around 120,000 clones, of which about 50% are seen a single time; around 0.44% belongs to the top ten. CDR3 length: 11 amino acids. V lost 5 bases and J lost 5, with 7 bases in between. Germline V lookup: CDR1 SGHDT, CDR2 YYEEEE.

Specimen: CD4+ T cells sorted from blood, collected at week 4, from a patient treated with tofacitinib. The clonotype originates from a human donor with alopecia areata. J is TRBJ1-1 and V is TRBV5-6; D is unclear. CDR3 coding DNA: TGTGCCAGCAGTCTCAGGACTGAAGCTTTCTTT. Amino acids: CASSLRTEAFF.